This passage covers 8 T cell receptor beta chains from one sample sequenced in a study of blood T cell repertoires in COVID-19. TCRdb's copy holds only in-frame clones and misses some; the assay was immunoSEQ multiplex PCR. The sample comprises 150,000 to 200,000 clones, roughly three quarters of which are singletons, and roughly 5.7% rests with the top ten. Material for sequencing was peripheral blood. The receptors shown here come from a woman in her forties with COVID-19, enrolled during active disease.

This chain's CDR3 is CASSQDEVNTEAFF. The CDR3 nucleotides are TGTGCCAGCAGCCAAGACGAGGTGAACACTGAAGCTTTCTTT. The chain is built from TRBV3-1 (or the pseudogene TRBV3-2) and TRBJ1-1, with D unclear. The ends were cut back, 0 bases at V and 0 bases at J, with 5 bases in the middle. In germline, CDR1 is LGHDT, CDR2 YNNKEL (reference sequence). CDR3 length: 14 amino acids.

CDR3 in DNA: TGTGCCAGCAGCGGGTATAGCGGGGGGTACCAAGAGACCCAGTACTTC. Translated, it gives CASSGYSGGYQETQYF. J is TRBJ2-5 and V is TRBV9; 10 nucleotides line up with TRBD2. CDR1 and CDR2 from the germline V gene are SGDLS and YYNGEE. The CDR3 is 16 amino acids. The V and J ends lost 3 bases and 0 bases, in that order; junction bases with no gene match: 5.

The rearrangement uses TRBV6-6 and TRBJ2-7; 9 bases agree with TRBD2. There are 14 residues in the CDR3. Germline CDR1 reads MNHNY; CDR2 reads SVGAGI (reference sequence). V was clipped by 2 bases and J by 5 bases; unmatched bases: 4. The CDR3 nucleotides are TGTGCCAGCAGTTACGTAGCGGGGGTGAACGAGCAGTACTTC. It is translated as CASSYVAGVNEQYF.

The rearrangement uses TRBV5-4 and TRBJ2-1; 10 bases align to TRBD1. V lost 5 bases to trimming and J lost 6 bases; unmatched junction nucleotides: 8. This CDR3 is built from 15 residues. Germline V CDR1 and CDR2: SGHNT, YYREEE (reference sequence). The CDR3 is CASSHPGQGINEQFF. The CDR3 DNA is TGTGCCAGCAGTCATCCGGGACAGGGGATCAATGAGCAGTTCTTC.

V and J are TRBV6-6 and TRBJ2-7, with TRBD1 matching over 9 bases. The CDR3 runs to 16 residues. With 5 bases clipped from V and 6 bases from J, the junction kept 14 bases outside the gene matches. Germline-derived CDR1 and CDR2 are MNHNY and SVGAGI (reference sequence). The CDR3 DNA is TGTGCCAGCAGTCCGGGACAGGGCGGAACTCCCTCCGAGCAGTACTTC. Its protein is CASSPGQGGTPSEQYF.

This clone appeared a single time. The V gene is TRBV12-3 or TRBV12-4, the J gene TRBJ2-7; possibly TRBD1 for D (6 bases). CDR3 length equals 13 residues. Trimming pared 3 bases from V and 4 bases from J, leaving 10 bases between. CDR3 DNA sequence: TGTGCCAGCAGTTTTTCAGGGGTATACGAGCAGTACTTC. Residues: CASSFSGVYEQYF.

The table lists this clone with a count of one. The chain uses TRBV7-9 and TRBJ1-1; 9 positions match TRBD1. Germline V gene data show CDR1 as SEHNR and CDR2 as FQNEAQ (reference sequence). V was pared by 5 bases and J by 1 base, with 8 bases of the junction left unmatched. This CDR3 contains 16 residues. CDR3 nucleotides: TGTGCCAGCAGCCCGAATAGACAGGGGGGGAACACTGAAGCTTTCTTT. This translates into CASSPNRQGGNTEAFF. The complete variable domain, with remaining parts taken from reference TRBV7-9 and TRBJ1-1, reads DTGVSQNPRHKITKRGQNVTFRCDPISEHNRLYWYRQTLGQGPEFLTYFQNEAQLEKSRLLSDRFSAERPKGSFSTLEIQRTEQGDSAMYLCASSPNRQGGNTEAFFGQGTRLTVV.

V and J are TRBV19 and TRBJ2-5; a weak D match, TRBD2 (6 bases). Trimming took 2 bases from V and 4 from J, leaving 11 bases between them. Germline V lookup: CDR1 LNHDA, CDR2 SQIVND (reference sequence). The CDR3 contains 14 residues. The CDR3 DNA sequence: TGTGCCAGTAGTATACTGGCGGGGCGAGAGACCCAGTACTTC. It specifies CASSILAGRETQYF.